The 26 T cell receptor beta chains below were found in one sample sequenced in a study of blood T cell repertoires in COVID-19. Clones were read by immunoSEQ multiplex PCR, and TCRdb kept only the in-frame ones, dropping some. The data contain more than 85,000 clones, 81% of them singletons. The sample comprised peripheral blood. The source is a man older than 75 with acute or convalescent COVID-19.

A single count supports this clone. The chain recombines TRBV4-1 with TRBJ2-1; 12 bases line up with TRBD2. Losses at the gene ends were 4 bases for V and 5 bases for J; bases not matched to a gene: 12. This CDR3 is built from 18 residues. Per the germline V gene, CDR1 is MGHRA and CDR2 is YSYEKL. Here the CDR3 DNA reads TGCGCCAGCAGCCTTTCCCCTAGCGGGAGGGCGGGAAACAATGAGCAGTTCTTC. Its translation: CASSLSPSGRAGNNEQFF.

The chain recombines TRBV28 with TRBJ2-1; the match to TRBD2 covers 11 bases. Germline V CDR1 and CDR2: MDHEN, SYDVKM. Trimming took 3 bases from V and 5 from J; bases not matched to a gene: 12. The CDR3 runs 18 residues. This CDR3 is CASSLPKTLAGENNEQFF. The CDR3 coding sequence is TGTGCCAGCAGTTTGCCAAAAACACTAGCGGGAGAAAACAATGAGCAGTTCTTC.

DNA for the CDR3: TGCGCCAGCAGCTTGGTGGTGAGTTACGAGCAGTACTTC. The encoded protein is CASSLVVSYEQYF. The rearrangement uses TRBV5-1 and TRBJ2-7; D ambiguous. Germline CDR1 is SGHRS and CDR2 is YFSETQ. Trimming removed 0 bases from V and 4 bases from J, with 8 bases in between. This CDR3 contains 13 residues.

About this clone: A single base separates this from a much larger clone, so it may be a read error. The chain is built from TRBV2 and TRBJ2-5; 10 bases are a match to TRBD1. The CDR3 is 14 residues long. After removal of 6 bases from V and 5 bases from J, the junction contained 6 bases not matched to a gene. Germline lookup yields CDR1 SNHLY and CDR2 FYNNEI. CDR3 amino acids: CASSPGTGVETQYF. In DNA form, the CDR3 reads TGTGCCAGCAGCCCCGGGACAGGGGTGGAGACCCAGTACTTC.

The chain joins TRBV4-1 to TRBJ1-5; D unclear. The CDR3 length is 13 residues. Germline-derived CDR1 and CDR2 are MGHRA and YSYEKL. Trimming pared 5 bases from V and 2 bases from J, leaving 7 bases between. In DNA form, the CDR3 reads TGCGCCAGCAGCATGTATGGCAATCAGCCCCAGCATTTT. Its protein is CASSMYGNQPQHF.

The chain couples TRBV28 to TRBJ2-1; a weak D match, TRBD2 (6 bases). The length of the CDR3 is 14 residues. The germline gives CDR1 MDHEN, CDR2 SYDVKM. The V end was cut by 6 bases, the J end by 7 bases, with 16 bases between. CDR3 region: CASRTEGGRNEQFF. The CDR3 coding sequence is TGTGCCAGCAGGACCGAGGGAGGACGGAATGAGCAGTTCTTC.

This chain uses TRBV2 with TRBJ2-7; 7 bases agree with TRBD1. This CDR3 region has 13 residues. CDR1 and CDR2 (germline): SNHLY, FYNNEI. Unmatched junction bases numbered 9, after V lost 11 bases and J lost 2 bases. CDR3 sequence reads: CALKEGATYEQYF. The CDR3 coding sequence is TGTGCCCTAAAAGAGGGGGCCACCTACGAGCAGTACTTC. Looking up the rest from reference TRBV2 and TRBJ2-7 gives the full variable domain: EPEVTQTPSHQVTQMGQEVILRCVPISNHLYFYWYRQILGQKVEFLVSFYNNEISEKSEIFDDQFSVERPDGSNFTLKIRSTKLEDSAMYFCALKEGATYEQYFGPGTRLTVT.

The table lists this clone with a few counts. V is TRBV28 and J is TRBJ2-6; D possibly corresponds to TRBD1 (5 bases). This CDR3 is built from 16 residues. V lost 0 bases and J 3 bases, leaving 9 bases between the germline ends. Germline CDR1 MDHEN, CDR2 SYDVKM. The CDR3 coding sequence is TGTGCCAGCAGTTTATGGAAAGGGGATGGGGCCAACGTCCTGACTTTC. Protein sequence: CASSLWKGDGANVLTF.

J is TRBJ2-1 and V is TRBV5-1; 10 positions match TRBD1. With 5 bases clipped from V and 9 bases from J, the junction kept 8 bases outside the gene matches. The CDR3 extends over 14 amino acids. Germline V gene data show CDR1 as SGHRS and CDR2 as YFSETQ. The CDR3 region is CASRQPGQGSEQFF. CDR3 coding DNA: TGCGCCAGCAGGCAGCCGGGACAGGGGAGTGAGCAGTTCTTC.

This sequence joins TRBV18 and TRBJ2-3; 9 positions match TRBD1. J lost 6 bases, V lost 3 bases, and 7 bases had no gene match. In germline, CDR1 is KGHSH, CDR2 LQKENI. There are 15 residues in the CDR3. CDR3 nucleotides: TGTGCCAGCTCACCCCGACAGGGGGAGTGGGATACGCAGTATTTT. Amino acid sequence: CASSPRQGEWDTQYF.

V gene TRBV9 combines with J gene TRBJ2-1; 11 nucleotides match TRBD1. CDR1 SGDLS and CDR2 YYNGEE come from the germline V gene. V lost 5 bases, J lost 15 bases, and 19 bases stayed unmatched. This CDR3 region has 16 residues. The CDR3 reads CASSATGTGGSRSRFF. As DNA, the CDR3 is TGTGCCAGCAGTGCGACCGGGACAGGGGGATCCAGATCCAGGTTCTTC.

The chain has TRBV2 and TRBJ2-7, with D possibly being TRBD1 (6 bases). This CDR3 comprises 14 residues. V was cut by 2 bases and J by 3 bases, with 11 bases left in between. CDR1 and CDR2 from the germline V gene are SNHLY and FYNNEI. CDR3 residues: CASSEQGFYYEQYF. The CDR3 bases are TGTGCCAGCAGTGAACAGGGGTTCTACTACGAGCAGTACTTC. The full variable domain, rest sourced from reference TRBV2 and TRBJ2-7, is EPEVTQTPSHQVTQMGQEVILRCVPISNHLYFYWYRQILGQKVEFLVSFYNNEISEKSEIFDDQFSVERPDGSNFTLKIRSTKLEDSAMYFCASSEQGFYYEQYFGPGTRLTVT.

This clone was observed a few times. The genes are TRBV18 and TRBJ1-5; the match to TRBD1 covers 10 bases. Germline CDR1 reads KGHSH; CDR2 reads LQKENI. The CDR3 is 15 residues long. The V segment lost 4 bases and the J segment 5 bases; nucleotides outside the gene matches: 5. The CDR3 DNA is TGTGCCAGCTCACGGTCGGGACAGGGGTATCAGCCCCAGCATTTT. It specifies CASSRSGQGYQPQHF. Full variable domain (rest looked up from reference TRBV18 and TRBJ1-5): NAGVMQNPRHLVRRRGQEARLRCSPMKGHSHVYWYRQLPEEGLKFMVYLQKENIIDESGMPKERFSAEFPKEGPSILRIQQVVRGDSAAYFCASSRSGQGYQPQHFGDGTRLSIL.

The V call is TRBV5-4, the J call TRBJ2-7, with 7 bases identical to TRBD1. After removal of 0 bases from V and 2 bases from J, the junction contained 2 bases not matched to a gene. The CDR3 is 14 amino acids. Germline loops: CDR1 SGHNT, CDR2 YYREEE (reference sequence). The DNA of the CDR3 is TGTGCCAGCAGCTTGGGCCAGGGGGCCTACGAGCAGTACTTC. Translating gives CASSLGQGAYEQYF.

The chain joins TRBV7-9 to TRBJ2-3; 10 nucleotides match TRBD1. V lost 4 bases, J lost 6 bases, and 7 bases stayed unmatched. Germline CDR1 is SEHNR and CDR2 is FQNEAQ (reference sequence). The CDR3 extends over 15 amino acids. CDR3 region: CASSSRDRGRDTQYF. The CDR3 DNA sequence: TGTGCCAGCAGCTCCCGGGACAGGGGTAGGGATACGCAGTATTTT.

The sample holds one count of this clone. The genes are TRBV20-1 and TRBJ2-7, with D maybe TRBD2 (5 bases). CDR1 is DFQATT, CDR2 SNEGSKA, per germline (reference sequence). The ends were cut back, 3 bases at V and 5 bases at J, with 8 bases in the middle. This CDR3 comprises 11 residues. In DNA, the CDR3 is TGCAGTGCTAGTTCCGGGGACGAGCAGTACTTC. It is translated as CSASSGDEQYF.

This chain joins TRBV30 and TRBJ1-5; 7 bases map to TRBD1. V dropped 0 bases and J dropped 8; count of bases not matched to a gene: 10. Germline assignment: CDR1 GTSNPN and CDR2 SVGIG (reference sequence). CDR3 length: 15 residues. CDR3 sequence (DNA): TGTGCCTGGAGTGTAAAGGGACAGCCCGGAAAGCCCCAGCATTTT. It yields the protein CAWSVKGQPGKPQHF.

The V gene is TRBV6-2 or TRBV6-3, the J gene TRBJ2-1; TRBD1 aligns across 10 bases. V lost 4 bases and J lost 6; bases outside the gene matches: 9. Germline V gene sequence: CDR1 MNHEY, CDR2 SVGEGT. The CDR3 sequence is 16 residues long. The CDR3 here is CASSWTGTGDPNEQFF. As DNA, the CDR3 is TGTGCCAGCAGTTGGACCGGGACAGGGGATCCCAATGAGCAGTTCTTC.

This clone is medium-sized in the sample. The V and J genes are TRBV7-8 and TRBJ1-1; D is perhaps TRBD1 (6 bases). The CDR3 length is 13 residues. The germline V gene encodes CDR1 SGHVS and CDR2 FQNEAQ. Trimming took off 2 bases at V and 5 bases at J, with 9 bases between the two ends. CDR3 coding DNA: TGTGCCAGCAGCTTACGGACAGAAACTGAAGCTTTCTTT. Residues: CASSLRTETEAFF.

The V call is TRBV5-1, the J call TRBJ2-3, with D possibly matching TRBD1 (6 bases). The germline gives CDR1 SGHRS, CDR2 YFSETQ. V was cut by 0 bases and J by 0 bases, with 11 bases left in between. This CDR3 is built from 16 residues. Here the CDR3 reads CASSLEGRGSTDTQYF. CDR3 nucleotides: TGCGCCAGCAGCTTGGAAGGTAGGGGGAGCACAGATACGCAGTATTTT.

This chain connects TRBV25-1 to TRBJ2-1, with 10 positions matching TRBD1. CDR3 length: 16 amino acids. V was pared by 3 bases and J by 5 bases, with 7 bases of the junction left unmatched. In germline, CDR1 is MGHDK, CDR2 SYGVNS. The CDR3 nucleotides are TGTGCCAGCAGTGACACAAGGACAGGGGGACACAATGAGCAGTTCTTC. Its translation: CASSDTRTGGHNEQFF.

The CDR3 DNA sequence: TGCAGCGTTGAAGGAGATCCGGGAGGACAAGAGACCCAGTACTTC. Translating gives CSVEGDPGGQETQYF. This chain uses TRBV29-1 with TRBJ2-5, with 7 bases matching TRBD2. Germline V gene sequence: CDR1 SQVTM, CDR2 ANQGSEA. Trimming at V came to 1 base and at J to 2 bases, leaving 7 bases not matched to a gene. The CDR3 has 15 amino acids.

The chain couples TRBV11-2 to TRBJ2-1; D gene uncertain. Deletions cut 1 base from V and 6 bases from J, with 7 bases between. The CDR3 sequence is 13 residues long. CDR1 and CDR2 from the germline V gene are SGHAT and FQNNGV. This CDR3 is CASSLVSGNEQFF. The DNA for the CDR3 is TGTGCCAGCAGCTTAGTATCCGGCAATGAGCAGTTCTTC. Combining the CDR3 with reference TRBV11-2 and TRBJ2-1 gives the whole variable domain EAGVAQSPRYKIIEKRQSVAFWCNPISGHATLYWYQQILGQGPKLLIQFQNNGVVDDSQLPKDRFSAERLKGVDSTLKIQPAKLEDSAVYLCASSLVSGNEQFFGPGTRLTVL.

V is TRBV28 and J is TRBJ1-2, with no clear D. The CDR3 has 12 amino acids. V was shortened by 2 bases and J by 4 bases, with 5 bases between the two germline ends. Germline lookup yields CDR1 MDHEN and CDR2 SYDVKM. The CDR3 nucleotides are TGTGCCAGCAGTTTACTGCGCTATGGCTACACCTTC. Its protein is CASSLLRYGYTF.

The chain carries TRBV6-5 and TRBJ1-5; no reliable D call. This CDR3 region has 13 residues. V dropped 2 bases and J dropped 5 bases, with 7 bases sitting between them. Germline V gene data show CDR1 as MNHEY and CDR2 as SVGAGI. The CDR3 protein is CASSYLRDQPQHF. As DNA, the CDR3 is TGTGCCAGCAGTTACCTCCGGGATCAGCCCCAGCATTTT.

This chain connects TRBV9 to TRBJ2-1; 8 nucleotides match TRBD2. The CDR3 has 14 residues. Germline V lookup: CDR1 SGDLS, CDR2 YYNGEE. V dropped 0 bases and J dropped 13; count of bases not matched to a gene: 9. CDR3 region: CASSVALAGLSQFF. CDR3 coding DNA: TGTGCCAGCAGCGTAGCTCTAGCGGGCCTCTCTCAGTTCTTC.